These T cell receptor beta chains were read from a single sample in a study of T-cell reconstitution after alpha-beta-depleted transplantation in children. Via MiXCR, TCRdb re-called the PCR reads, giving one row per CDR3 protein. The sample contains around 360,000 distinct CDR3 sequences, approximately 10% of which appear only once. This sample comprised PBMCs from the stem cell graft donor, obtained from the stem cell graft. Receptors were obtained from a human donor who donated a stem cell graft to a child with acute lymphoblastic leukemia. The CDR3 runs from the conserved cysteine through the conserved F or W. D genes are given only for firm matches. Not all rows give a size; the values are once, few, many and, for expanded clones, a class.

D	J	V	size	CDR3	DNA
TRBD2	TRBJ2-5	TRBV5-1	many	CASSLPSGRETQYF	TGCGCCAGCAGCTTACCTAGCGGGAGGGAGACCCAGTACTTC
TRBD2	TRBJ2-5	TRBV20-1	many	CSALSGTSGRGGTQYF	TGCAGTGCTTTATCCGGGACTAGCGGGCGGGGCGGGACCCAGTACTTC
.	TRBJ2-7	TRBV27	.	CASSRGLYEQYF	TGTGCCAGCAGTAGAGGTCTCTACGAGCAGTACTTC
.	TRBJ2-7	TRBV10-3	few	CAISEPGTYEQYF	TGTGCCATCAGTGAGCCAGGGACCTACGAGCAGTACTTC
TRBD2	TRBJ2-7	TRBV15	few	CATSREGLERDEQYF	TGTGCCACCAGCAGAGAGGGACTAGAAAGGGACGAGCAGTACTTC
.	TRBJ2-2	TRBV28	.	CASSFPLQQTNTGELFF	TGTGCCAGCAGTTTTCCCCTTCAGCAAACGAACACCGGGGAGCTGTTTTTT
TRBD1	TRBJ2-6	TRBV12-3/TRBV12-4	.	CASCLDPGTGGSGANVLTF	TGTGCCAGCTGTTTAGATCCCGGGACAGGGGGATCTGGGGCCAACGTCCTGACTTTC
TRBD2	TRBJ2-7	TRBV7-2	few	CASSTGLADQYF	TGTGCCAGCAGCACGGGACTAGCGGATCAGTACTTC
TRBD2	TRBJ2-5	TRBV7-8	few	CASSLVWTSWRQETQYF	TGTGCCAGCAGCTTAGTGTGGACTAGCTGGCGCCAAGAGACCCAGTACTTC
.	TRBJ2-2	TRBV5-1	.	CASRDQEVTGELFF	TGCGCCAGCAGAGACCAGGAGGTCACCGGGGAGCTGTTTTTT
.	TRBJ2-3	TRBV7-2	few	CASSLYGGATDTQYF	TGTGCCAGCAGCCTGTACGGGGGTGCTACGGATACGCAGTATTTT
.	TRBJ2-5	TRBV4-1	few	CASSREYQETQYF	TGCGCCAGCAGCCGGGAGTACCAAGAGACCCAGTACTTC
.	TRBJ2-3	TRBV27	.	CASTGQGLGDTQYF	TGTGCCAGCACCGGGCAGGGGTTAGGAGATACGCAGTATTTT
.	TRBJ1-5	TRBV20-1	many	CSAVEAGSNQPQHF	TGCAGTGCCGTTGAGGCGGGGAGCAATCAGCCCCAGCATTTT
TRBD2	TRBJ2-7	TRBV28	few	CASSPDGTSGIYEQYF	TGTGCCAGCAGTCCAGACGGGACTAGCGGGATCTACGAGCAGTACTTC
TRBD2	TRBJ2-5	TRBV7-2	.	CASSPPSGSETQYF	TGTGCCAGCAGCCCCCCTAGCGGGAGCGAGACCCAGTACTTC